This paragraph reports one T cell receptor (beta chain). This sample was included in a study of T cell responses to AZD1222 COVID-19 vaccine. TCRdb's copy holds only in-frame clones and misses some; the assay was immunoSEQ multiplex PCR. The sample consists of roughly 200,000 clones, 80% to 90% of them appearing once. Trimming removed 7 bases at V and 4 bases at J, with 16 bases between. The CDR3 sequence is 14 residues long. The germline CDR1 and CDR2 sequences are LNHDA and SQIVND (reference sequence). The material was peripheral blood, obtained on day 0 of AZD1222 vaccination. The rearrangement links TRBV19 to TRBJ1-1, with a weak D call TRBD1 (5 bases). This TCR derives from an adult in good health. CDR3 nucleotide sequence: TGTGCCAGTACCGGGGCGCGGGGCGGCACTGAAGCTTTCTTT. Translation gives CASTGARGGTEAFF.